This TCR beta chain was obtained from a study of cytomegalovirus exposure and HLA in healthy donors. Both 60 Vbeta primers and 13 Jbeta primers went into the PCR. The assay was immunoSEQ multiplex PCR, and TCRdb's table has in-frame clones only and misses some. Seen here are 95,000 to 150,000 clones, 55% to 75% observed once, and the top ten hold just under 8.5%. General observations from the study: Prediction of most subjects' HLA-A and HLA-B alleles by TCR beta sequences was reportedly accurate.

V trimming: 0 bases; J trimming: 2 bases; junction bases outside the gene matches: 4. CDR3 length: 16 amino acids. Germline CDR1 KGHSH, CDR2 LQKENI. Concerning this clone itself: As yet, its antigen is unknown.

The sequence was obtained from a woman in her thirties or forties in good health and CMV-seropositive. The rearrangement uses TRBV18 and TRBJ1-1; 9 positions agree with TRBD1. Sequencing was carried out using PBMCs. The CDR3 region has the DNA TGTGCCAGCTCACCACCGGGGGACAGGGAAAACACTGAAGCTTTCTTT. Its translation: CASSPPGDRENTEAFF.